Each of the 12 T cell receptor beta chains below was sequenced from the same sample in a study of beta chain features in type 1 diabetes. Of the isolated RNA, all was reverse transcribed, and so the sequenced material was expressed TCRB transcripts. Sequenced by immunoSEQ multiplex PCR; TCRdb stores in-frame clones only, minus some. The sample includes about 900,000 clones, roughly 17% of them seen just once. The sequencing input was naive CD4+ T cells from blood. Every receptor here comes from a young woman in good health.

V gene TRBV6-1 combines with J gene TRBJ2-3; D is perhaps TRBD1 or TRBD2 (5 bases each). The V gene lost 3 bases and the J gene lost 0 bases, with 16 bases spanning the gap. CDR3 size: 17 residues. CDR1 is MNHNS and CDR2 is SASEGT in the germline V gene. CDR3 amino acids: CASSDRGGSSSTDTQYF. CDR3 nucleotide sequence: TGTGCCAGCAGTGATAGGGGCGGGTCATCTAGCACAGATACGCAGTATTTT.

The CDR3 region is CASSSSGRRLEQYF. CDR3 nucleotides: TGCGCCAGCAGCTCTAGCGGGAGGAGGCTCGAGCAGTACTTC. The chain has TRBV5-1 and TRBJ2-7; 11 nucleotides match TRBD2. This CDR3 spans 14 amino acids. The germline V gene has CDR1 SGHRS and CDR2 YFSETQ. The V segment lost 3 bases and the J segment 6 bases; nucleotides outside the gene matches: 5.

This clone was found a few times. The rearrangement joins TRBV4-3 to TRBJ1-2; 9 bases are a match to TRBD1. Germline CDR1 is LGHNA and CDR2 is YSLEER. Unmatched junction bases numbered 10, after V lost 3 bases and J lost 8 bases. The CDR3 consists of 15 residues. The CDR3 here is CASSQQQGATWGYTF. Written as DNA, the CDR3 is TGCGCCAGCAGCCAGCAACAGGGGGCGACTTGGGGCTACACCTTC.

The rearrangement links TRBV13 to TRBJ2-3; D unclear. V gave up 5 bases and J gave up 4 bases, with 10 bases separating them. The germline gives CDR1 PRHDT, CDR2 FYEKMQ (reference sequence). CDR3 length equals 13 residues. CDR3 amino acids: CASSPRPSDTQYF. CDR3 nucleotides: TGTGCCAGCAGCCCCCGGCCGTCAGATACGCAGTATTTT.

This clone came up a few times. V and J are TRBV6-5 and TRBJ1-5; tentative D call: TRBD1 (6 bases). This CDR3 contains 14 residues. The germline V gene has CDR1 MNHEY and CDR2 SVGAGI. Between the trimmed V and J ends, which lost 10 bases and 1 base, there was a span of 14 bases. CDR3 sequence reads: CAIDQGRSNQPQHF. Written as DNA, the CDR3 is TGTGCCATCGACCAGGGGCGCAGCAATCAGCCCCAGCATTTT.

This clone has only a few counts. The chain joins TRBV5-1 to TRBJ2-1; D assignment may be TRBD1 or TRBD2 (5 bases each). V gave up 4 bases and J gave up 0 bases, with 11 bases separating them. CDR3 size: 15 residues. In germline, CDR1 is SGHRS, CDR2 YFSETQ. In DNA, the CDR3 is TGCGCCAGCAGCCCCGGGACGAGCTCCTACAATGAGCAGTTCTTC. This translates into CASSPGTSSYNEQFF.

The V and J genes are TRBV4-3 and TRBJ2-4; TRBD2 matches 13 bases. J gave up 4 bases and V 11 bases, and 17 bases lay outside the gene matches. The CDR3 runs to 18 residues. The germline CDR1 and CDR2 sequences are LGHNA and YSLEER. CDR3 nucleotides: TGCGCCCCACATGAACTAGCGGGAGGGAAGGAGGGTAAAAACATTCAGTACTTC. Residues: CAPHELAGGKEGKNIQYF.

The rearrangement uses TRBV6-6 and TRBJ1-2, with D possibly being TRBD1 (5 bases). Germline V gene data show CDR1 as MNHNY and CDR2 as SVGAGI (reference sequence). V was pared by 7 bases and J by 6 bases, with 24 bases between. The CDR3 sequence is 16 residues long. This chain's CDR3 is CASTLPPSGGGDGYTF. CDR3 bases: TGTGCCAGCACCTTACCGCCGTCCGGGGGTGGGGATGGCTACACCTTC.

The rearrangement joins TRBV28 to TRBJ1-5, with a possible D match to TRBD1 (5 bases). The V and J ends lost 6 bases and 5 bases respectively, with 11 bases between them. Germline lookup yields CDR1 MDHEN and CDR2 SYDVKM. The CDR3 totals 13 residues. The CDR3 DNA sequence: TGTGCCAGCAGCCCCGACAGTTATCAGCCCCAGCATTTT. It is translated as CASSPDSYQPQHF.

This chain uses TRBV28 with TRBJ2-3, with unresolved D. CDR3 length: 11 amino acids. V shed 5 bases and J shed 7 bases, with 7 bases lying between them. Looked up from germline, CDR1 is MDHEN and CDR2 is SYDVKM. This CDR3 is CASSVPNTQYF. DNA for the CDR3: TGTGCCAGCAGTGTCCCAAATACGCAGTATTTT.

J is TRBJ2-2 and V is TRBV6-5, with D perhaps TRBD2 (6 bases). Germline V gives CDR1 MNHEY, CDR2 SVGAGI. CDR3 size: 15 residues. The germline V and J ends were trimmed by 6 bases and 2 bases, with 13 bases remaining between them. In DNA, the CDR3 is TGTGCCAGCAGCCCACGGACTACTAACACCGGGGAGCTGTTTTTT. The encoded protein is CASSPRTTNTGELFF.

As DNA, the CDR3 is TGTGCCAGCAGTGTAACAGGGCCGAACACTGAAGCTTTCTTT. Translated: CASSVTGPNTEAFF. The V and J genes are TRBV2 and TRBJ1-1; D possibly corresponds to TRBD1 (6 bases). The CDR3 loop spans 14 amino acids. Germline values: CDR1 SNHLY, CDR2 FYNNEI. Trimming took 4 bases from V and 1 from J, leaving 10 bases between them.